These T cell receptor beta chains were read from a single sample in a study of beta chain features in type 1 diabetes. Measured with immunoSEQ multiplex PCR; TCRdb has only the in-frame clones, and not every one. The sample lists fewer than 400,000 clones, 9.3% occurring once. Sample: central memory CD4+ T cells from blood. These receptors all stem from a man aged 25-45 years with type 1 diabetes. Each CDR3 is given with its conserved first and last residue. The order of the fields is D gene, J gene, CDR3 length, clone size, V gene, CDR3 DNA, CDR3 protein. A D gene is named only where the DNA matches it firmly. Size is omitted from some rows. Given values are once, few, many or a class for expanded clones.

D: TRBD1
J: TRBJ2-1
length: 12
size: .
V: TRBV29-1
DNA: TGCAGCGCCGCTGACAGGGACAATGAGCAGTTCTTC
CDR3: CSAADRDNEQFF

D: .
J: TRBJ1-2
length: 13
size: few
V: TRBV30
DNA: TGTGCCTGGAGTGTAAATTCAGGGAGTGGCTACACCTTC
CDR3: CAWSVNSGSGYTF

D: TRBD1
J: TRBJ1-2
length: 16
size: once
V: TRBV18
DNA: TGTGCCAGCTCTCCGGGACAGGGGGAAGCTAACTATGGCTACACCTTC
CDR3: CASSPGQGEANYGYTF

D: TRBD1
J: TRBJ2-7
length: 17
size: few
V: TRBV7-2
DNA: TGTGCCAGCAGCCCCCCTGGCGGCAGGGGGCATTCCTACGAGCAGTACTTC
CDR3: CASSPPGGRGHSYEQYF

D: .
J: TRBJ1-1
length: 15
size: .
V: TRBV28
DNA: TGTGCCAGCAGTTTAGGCGGCCAGATGAACACTGAAGCTTTCTTT
CDR3: CASSLGGQMNTEAFF

D: .
J: TRBJ1-5
length: 14
size: few
V: TRBV19
DNA: TGTGCCAGTAGTAAAACGGGGGTCGGGCAGCCCCAGCATTTT
CDR3: CASSKTGVGQPQHF

D: TRBD1
J: TRBJ1-6
length: 14
size: few
V: TRBV9
DNA: TGTGCCAGCAGGCTAACAGGGGCTAATTCACCCCTCCACTTT
CDR3: CASRLTGANSPLHF

D: .
J: TRBJ2-3
length: 16
size: .
V: TRBV7-2
DNA: TGTGCCAGCGTCCAAACGGGGCGCATAACCACAGATACGCAGTATTTT
CDR3: CASVQTGRITTDTQYF

D: .
J: TRBJ2-5
length: 15
size: few
V: TRBV11-2
DNA: TGTGCCAGCAGCTTCAACCTTGGGTCCCCAGAGACCCAGTACTTC
CDR3: CASSFNLGSPETQYF

D: TRBD1
J: TRBJ1-2
length: 14
size: few
V: TRBV19
DNA: TGTGCCAGTAATCCAGCAGGGGGAAAAGGTGGCTACACCTTC
CDR3: CASNPAGGKGGYTF

D: .
J: TRBJ2-7
length: 13
size: .
V: TRBV11-2
DNA: TGTGCCAGCAGCTTAGATCCTGAATACGAGCAGTACTTC
CDR3: CASSLDPEYEQYF

D: .
J: TRBJ1-5
length: 15
size: .
V: TRBV6-5
DNA: TGTGCCAGCAGCCGAACAAGGGCGGCCAATCAGCCCCAGCATTTT
CDR3: CASSRTRAANQPQHF

D: .
J: TRBJ2-1
length: 11
size: .
V: TRBV20-1
DNA: TGCAGTGCTAGAGAACGAGCGGGGCAGTTCTTC
CDR3: CSARERAGQFF

D: TRBD2
J: TRBJ2-5
length: 14
size: .
V: TRBV9
DNA: TGTGCCAGCAGCGTGGGAGGGGCCCCAGAGACCCAGTACTTC
CDR3: CASSVGGAPETQYF

D: TRBD2
J: TRBJ2-5
length: 16
size: .
V: TRBV18
DNA: TGTGCCAGCTCACCACCGGTAGCGGGGGGTGTAGAGACCCAGTACTTC
CDR3: CASSPPVAGGVETQYF

D: .
J: TRBJ1-2
length: 16
size: few
V: TRBV9
DNA: TGTGCCAGCAGCGTAGGAGAGGGGAGAGCTAACTATGGCTACACCTTC
CDR3: CASSVGEGRANYGYTF

D: TRBD1
J: TRBJ2-7
length: 14
size: .
V: TRBV19
DNA: TGTGCCAGTAGACCCACCCGGACAGGCGGCGAGCAGTACTTC
CDR3: CASRPTRTGGEQYF

D: .
J: TRBJ1-1
length: 14
size: .
V: TRBV7-2
DNA: TGTGCCAGCAGCTTACGGGTCCTAGAGACTGAAGCTTTCTTT
CDR3: CASSLRVLETEAFF

D: .
J: TRBJ1-1
length: 15
size: .
V: TRBV18
DNA: TGTGCCAGCTCACCGGCAGGGAGGAGGAGGACTGAAGCTTTCTTT
CDR3: CASSPAGRRRTEAFF

D: .
J: TRBJ2-7
length: 15
size: few
V: TRBV11-2
DNA: TGTGCCAGCAGCTTAGTGAGGGACCGGGCAGGGGAGCAGTACTTC
CDR3: CASSLVRDRAGEQYF

D: TRBD2
J: TRBJ2-2
length: 16
size: few
V: TRBV6-6
DNA: TGTGCCAGCAGAGGGGGGACTAGCGGGGCAACCGGGGAGCTGTTTTTT
CDR3: CASRGGTSGATGELFF

D: .
J: TRBJ2-4
length: 14
size: .
V: TRBV18
DNA: TGTGCCAGCTCACCGATCTCGGACGCGAACATTCAGTACTTC
CDR3: CASSPISDANIQYF

D: .
J: TRBJ1-1
length: 14
size: few
V: TRBV7-9
DNA: TGTGCCAGCAGCTTATCGGGAACGAACACTGAAGCTTTCTTT
CDR3: CASSLSGTNTEAFF

D: .
J: TRBJ2-2
length: 16
size: many
V: TRBV10-3
DNA: TGTGCCATCAGTGAGTCGAGCTCCTCCACGGGGGGGGAGCTGTTTTTT
CDR3: CAISESSSSTGGELFF

D: .
J: TRBJ1-3
length: 13
size: few
V: TRBV11-2
DNA: TGTGCCAGCAGCCCCTTCTCTGGAAACACCATATATTTT
CDR3: CASSPFSGNTIYF

D: .
J: TRBJ1-6
length: 15
size: few
V: TRBV4-3
DNA: TGCGCCAGCAGCCAAGATGGGGTGTTCAATTCACCCCTCCACTTT
CDR3: CASSQDGVFNSPLHF

D: .
J: TRBJ2-3
length: 14
size: few
V: TRBV6-6
DNA: TGTGCCAGCAGTTCGAATGGCAGGGAAGATACGCAGTATTTT
CDR3: CASSSNGREDTQYF

D: TRBD2
J: TRBJ2-1
length: 12
size: many
V: TRBV28
DNA: TGTGCCAGCATCCGAACTAGCGGCGAGCAGTTCTTC
CDR3: CASIRTSGEQFF

D: .
J: TRBJ1-6
length: 16
size: few
V: TRBV7-2
DNA: TGTGCCAGCAGCTTAGTAGGGGGGCCCCCTAATTCACCCCTCCACTTT
CDR3: CASSLVGGPPNSPLHF

D: TRBD1
J: TRBJ1-1
length: 14
size: .
V: TRBV6-1
DNA: TGTGCCAGCAGTGAACCGTGGGCAGGGGGAAAAGCTTTCTTT
CDR3: CASSEPWAGGKAFF

D: TRBD1
J: TRBJ1-3
length: 17
size: few
V: TRBV5-1
DNA: TGCGCCAGCAGCTTGGTAGTGACAGGGGGATCTGGAAACACCATATATTTT
CDR3: CASSLVVTGGSGNTIYF

D: .
J: TRBJ2-6
length: 16
size: few
V: TRBV2
DNA: TGTGCCAGCAGCCTCCCGATAGGGGCTGGGGCCAACGTCCTGACTTTC
CDR3: CASSLPIGAGANVLTF

D: .
J: TRBJ2-5
length: 15
size: few
V: TRBV11-3
DNA: TGTGCCAGCAGCTCCCCAGCGGAGGGGCAAGAGACCCAGTACTTC
CDR3: CASSSPAEGQETQYF

D: .
J: TRBJ1-2
length: 11
size: few
V: TRBV7-2
DNA: TGTGCCAGCAGCTCCGGGCAGGGCTACACCTTC
CDR3: CASSSGQGYTF

D: .
J: TRBJ1-1
length: 14
size: few
V: TRBV5-4
DNA: TGTGCCAGCAGCTTGGAGGCAGACAACACTGAAGCTTTCTTT
CDR3: CASSLEADNTEAFF

D: .
J: TRBJ2-5
length: 18
size: many
V: TRBV7-2
DNA: TGTGCCAGCAGCTTAGGGACGACGATCGGGGGGCGCATGGAGACCCAGTACTTC
CDR3: CASSLGTTIGGRMETQYF

D: .
J: TRBJ2-3
length: 14
size: few
V: TRBV27
DNA: TGTGCCAGCAGTTTTAGGGACGGGGTGGATACGCAGTATTTT
CDR3: CASSFRDGVDTQYF

D: .
J: TRBJ1-2
length: 14
size: .
V: TRBV27
DNA: TGTGCCAGCAGTGTACAGGGAGCTAACTATGGCTACACCTTC
CDR3: CASSVQGANYGYTF

D: .
J: TRBJ1-2
length: 12
size: few
V: TRBV27
DNA: TGTGCCAGCACGGACAGATTTCATGGCTACACCTTC
CDR3: CASTDRFHGYTF

D: .
J: TRBJ2-3
length: 14
size: few
V: TRBV6-5
DNA: TGTGCCAGCAGTGAGACTATCCGCACAGATACGCAGTATTTT
CDR3: CASSETIRTDTQYF

D: TRBD1
J: TRBJ1-4
length: 15
size: few
V: TRBV5-1
DNA: TGCGCCAGCAGCTTGGCCGGGACAGGGAATGAAAAACTGTTTTTT
CDR3: CASSLAGTGNEKLFF

D: TRBD2
J: TRBJ2-3
length: 14
size: .
V: TRBV2
DNA: TGTGCCAGCAGGGAGACTAGCGGAGCAGATACGCAGTATTTT
CDR3: CASRETSGADTQYF